A selection of T cell receptor beta chains follows, all from one sample in a study of blood T cells in healthy people across ages. TCRdb ran MiXCR on the 5' RACE reads and lists one entry per CDR3 protein. The table lists over 950,000 distinct CDR3 sequences, 35% to 40% of them singletons. Sequenced material: blood. These receptors were collected from a man younger than 30 in good health. The CDR3 runs from the conserved cysteine through the conserved F or W. A D gene is named only where the DNA matches it firmly. Some rows have no size entry. The others give once, few or many, or a class for an expanded clone.

D gene | clone size | J gene | V gene | CDR3 protein | CDR3 DNA
TRBD1 | NA | TRBJ1-1 | TRBV2 | CARNSGTGGYYTEAFF | TGTGCCAGAAATTCCGGGACAGGGGGATATTACACTGAAGCTTTCTTT
TRBD2 | NA | TRBJ2-3 | TRBV20-1 | CSTGAGVTDTQYF | TGCAGTACCGGAGCGGGAGTCACAGATACGCAGTATTTT
NA | NA | TRBJ1-4 | TRBV7-2 | CASSLASGGATNEKLFF | TGTGCCAGCAGCTTAGCGTCCGGGGGGGCAACTAATGAAAAACTGTTTTTT
NA | NA | TRBJ1-2 | TRBV18 | CASSPQGSNYGYTF | TGTGCCAGCTCCCCTCAAGGCTCTAACTATGGCTACACCTTC
NA | few | TRBJ2-3 | TRBV4-3 | CASSPSSLVGTDTQYF | TGCGCCAGCAGCCCCTCCTCCCTGGTCGGCACAGATACGCAGTATTTT
TRBD1 | few | TRBJ1-1 | TRBV6-2/TRBV6-3 | CASSYPPTTGISEAFF | TGTGCCAGCAGTTATCCCCCGACGACAGGGATCTCTGAAGCTTTCTTT
NA | few | TRBJ2-3 | TRBV3-1 | CASSQVRSDTQYF | TGTGCCAGCAGCCAAGTACGATCAGATACGCAGTATTTT
NA | NA | TRBJ2-1 | TRBV9 | CASSDSHEQFF | TGTGCCAGCAGCGATTCCCATGAGCAGTTCTTC
TRBD1 | NA | TRBJ2-3 | TRBV4-3 | CASSQRGGAGTDTQYF | TGCGCCAGCAGCCAAAGAGGGGGCGCAGGTACAGATACGCAGTATTTT
TRBD1 | NA | TRBJ1-2 | TRBV5-1 | CASSWGTGGLDGYTF | TGCGCCAGCAGCTGGGGGACAGGGGGCCTGGATGGCTACACCTTC
NA | NA | TRBJ2-3 | TRBV6-5 | CASSPGTVTATQYF | TGTGCCAGCAGTCCCGGGACGGTGACAGCTACGCAGTATTTT
NA | many | TRBJ2-3 | TRBV29-1 | CSALPSDSTDTQYF | TGCAGCGCCCTACCTAGCGACAGCACAGATACGCAGTATTTT
NA | NA | TRBJ1-5 | TRBV6-6 | CASKTRGLGDQPQHF | TGTGCCAGCAAAACGAGGGGTCTAGGGGATCAGCCCCAGCATTTT
NA | NA | TRBJ2-1 | TRBV20-1 | CSARDEATTSYNEQFF | TGCAGTGCTAGAGATGAGGCCACCACCTCCTACAATGAGCAGTTCTTC
NA | few | TRBJ1-5 | TRBV2 | CASSVIRGNQPQHF | TGTGCCAGCAGTGTGATACGAGGGAATCAGCCCCAGCATTTT
NA | few | TRBJ1-2 | TRBV12-3/TRBV12-4 | CASSLGRMGSYGYTF | TGTGCCAGCAGTTTAGGGCGAATGGGTAGCTATGGCTACACCTTC
NA | NA | TRBJ2-1 | TRBV11-2 | CASSFSGADNEQFF | TGTGCCAGCAGCTTCTCAGGGGCGGACAATGAGCAGTTCTTC
TRBD1 | few | TRBJ1-5 | TRBV20-1 | CSASNRGRSSNQPQHF | TGCAGTGCTTCTAACAGGGGGAGGTCGAGCAATCAGCCCCAGCATTTT
TRBD2 | few | TRBJ2-3 | TRBV18 | CASSPPTSSSTDTQYF | TGTGCCAGCTCACCACCGACTAGCAGTTCCACAGATACGCAGTATTTT
NA | few | TRBJ2-1 | TRBV7-8 | CASSLARILGRNEQFF | TGTGCCAGCAGCTTAGCGAGGATACTAGGAAGGAATGAGCAGTTCTTC